The 15 T cell receptor beta chains given below trace back to one sample, sequenced in a study of blood T cell repertoires in COVID-19. Only in-frame clones appear in the TCRdb table, and some are missing; sequencing was by immunoSEQ multiplex PCR. The profile shows about 76,000 clones, 65% to 90% of them singletons. The sequenced sample consisted of peripheral blood. Every receptor here comes from a human donor in a cohort sampled during active COVID-19.

The chain couples TRBV29-1 to TRBJ1-4; 9 nucleotides align to TRBD1. Losses at the gene ends were 5 bases for V and 8 bases for J; bases not matched to a gene: 6. CDR1 is SQVTM, CDR2 ANQGSEA, per germline. CDR3 length: 13 amino acids. The CDR3 protein is CSVRTGDGEKLFF. The CDR3 DNA follows: TGCAGCGTTCGGACAGGGGATGGGGAAAAACTGTTTTTT.

This chain connects TRBV6-5 to TRBJ1-5; a possible D gene is TRBD1 (5 bases). CDR3 size: 14 residues. Trimming left V 8 bases short and J 3 bases short, with 14 bases between. Germline lookup yields CDR1 MNHEY and CDR2 SVGAGI. CDR3 nucleotides: TGTGCCAGCGCATCAGGGTCCTACAATCAGCCCCAGCATTTT. The encoded protein is CASASGSYNQPQHF.

CDR3 coding DNA: TGTGCCTGGAGGGCGGGTCAGATTGGATATTCACCCCTCCACTTT. Translated, it gives CAWRAGQIGYSPLHF. The chain employs TRBV30 and TRBJ1-6; D remains ambiguous. This CDR3 spans 15 amino acids. Per the germline V gene, CDR1 is GTSNPN and CDR2 is SVGIG (reference sequence). Trimming cost V 3 bases and J 8 bases, with 17 bases left between them.

The J gene is TRBJ1-5, the V gene TRBV19; 8 nucleotides line up with TRBD1. Losses at the gene ends were 6 bases for V and 0 bases for J; bases not matched to a gene: 13. The germline V gene encodes CDR1 LNHDA and CDR2 SQIVND (reference sequence). The CDR3 extends over 18 amino acids. The CDR3 DNA reads as TGTGCCAGTAGATCGACAGGGGCCAACGATTATAGCAATCAGCCCCAGCATTTT. It encodes CASRSTGANDYSNQPQHF. The whole variable domain, filled in from reference TRBV19 and TRBJ1-5, reads DGGITQSPKYLFRKEGQNVTLSCEQNLNHDAMYWYRQDPGQGLRLIYYSQIVNDFQKGDIAEGYSVSREKKESFPLTVTSAQKNPTAFYLCASRSTGANDYSNQPQHFGDGTRLSIL.

This chain joins TRBV15 and TRBJ2-5, with 12 nucleotides matching TRBD2. This CDR3 contains 16 residues. Losses at the gene ends were 0 bases for V and 5 bases for J; bases not matched to a gene: 4. Germline V lookup: CDR1 LNHNV, CDR2 YYDKDF (reference sequence). This CDR3 is CATSRDRLAGGETQYF. CDR3 nucleotide sequence: TGTGCCACCAGCAGAGATCGGCTAGCGGGAGGGGAGACCCAGTACTTC. Full variable domain (rest looked up from reference TRBV15 and TRBJ2-5): DAMVIQNPRYQVTQFGKPVTLSCSQTLNHNVMYWYQQKSSQAPKLLFHYYDKDFNNEADTPDNFQSRRPNTSFCFLDIRSPGLGDTAMYLCATSRDRLAGGETQYFGPGTRLLVL.

The chain links TRBV12-5 to TRBJ1-6, with a tentative D call TRBD1 (6 bases). Trimming left V 6 bases short and J 7 bases short, with 16 bases between. The germline V gene encodes CDR1 LGHNT and CDR2 FRNRAP. The CDR3 is 15 amino acids. CDR3 in DNA: TGTGCTAGTGGAGGGGTGGGGAGGGGGAATTCACCCCTCCACTTT. It specifies CASGGVGRGNSPLHF. The full variable domain, in which reference TRBV12-5 and TRBJ1-6 provide the parts outside the CDR3, is DARVTQTPRHKVTEMGQEVTMRCQPILGHNTVFWYRQTMMQGLELLAYFRNRAPLDDSGMPKDRFSAEMPDATLATLKIQPSEPRDSAVYFCASGGVGRGNSPLHFGNGTRLTVT.

This rearrangement joins TRBV7-8 to TRBJ2-1, with D maybe TRBD2 (5 bases). Germline-derived CDR1 and CDR2 are SGHVS and FQNEAQ. The CDR3 runs to 15 residues. Trimming took 5 bases from V and 0 from J, leaving 11 bases between them. The CDR3 here is CASSPGMSSYNEQFF. Here the CDR3 DNA reads TGTGCCAGCAGCCCGGGGATGAGCTCCTACAATGAGCAGTTCTTC.

The chain combines TRBV10-3 with TRBJ2-5; 11 bases match TRBD1. Germline CDR1 and CDR2: ENHRY and SYGVKD. V gave up 10 bases and J gave up 2 bases; unmatched junction bases: 9. CDR3 length: 15 residues. The CDR3 DNA reads as TGTGCCACAAGAGGGACAGGGGGGACTCAAGAGACCCAGTACTTC. Residues: CATRGTGGTQETQYF.

The genes are TRBV11-2 and TRBJ2-7; no definite D call. Germline V CDR1 and CDR2: SGHAT, FQNNGV. This CDR3 is 14 amino acids long. V was trimmed by 0 bases and J by 2 bases, leaving 8 bases between them. Written as DNA, the CDR3 is TGTGCCAGCAGCTTAGATCTGCGGACCTACGAGCAGTACTTC. Translated, it gives CASSLDLRTYEQYF.

V is TRBV6-1 and J is TRBJ2-7, with D perhaps TRBD2 (5 bases). This CDR3 is 14 amino acids long. CDR1 is MNHNS, CDR2 SASEGT, per germline. V was shortened by 3 bases and J by 3 bases, with 12 bases between the two germline ends. CDR3 DNA: TGTGCCAGCAGTGATTCCGGGATCGACTACGAGCAGTACTTC. It translates to CASSDSGIDYEQYF.

The chain carries TRBV5-4 and TRBJ2-7, with 10 bases that match TRBD1. CDR1 and CDR2 from the germline V gene are SGHNT and YYREEE (reference sequence). After removal of 4 bases from V and 7 bases from J, the junction contained 20 bases not matched to a gene. The CDR3 loop spans 18 amino acids. The CDR3 sequence is CASSPGQGVIRGILEQYF. The CDR3 nucleotides read TGTGCCAGCAGCCCCGGACAGGGGGTAATTAGAGGAATTCTGGAGCAGTACTTC. Full variable domain (remainder filled in from reference TRBV5-4 and TRBJ2-7): ETGVTQSPTHLIKTRGQQVTLRCSSQSGHNTVSWYQQALGQGPQFIFQYYREEENGRGNFPPRFSGLQFPNYSSELNVNALELDDSALYLCASSPGQGVIRGILEQYFGPGTRLTVT.

The V call is TRBV30, the J call TRBJ1-2, with TRBD1 as a possible D gene (5 bases). Germline CDR1 reads GTSNPN; CDR2 reads SVGIG (reference sequence). The ends were cut back, 4 bases at V and 2 bases at J, with 5 bases in the middle. The CDR3 is 11 residues long. DNA for the CDR3: TGTGCCTGGACAGGGAACTATGGCTACACCTTC. Translated, it gives CAWTGNYGYTF.

This clone was seen only a few times. The rearrangement joins TRBV7-9 to TRBJ2-7, with TRBD1 matching over 7 bases. Germline values: CDR1 SEHNR, CDR2 FQNEAQ (reference sequence). CDR3 length: 13 residues. With V trimmed by 5 bases and J by 7 bases, 8 bases remained unmatched. In DNA form, the CDR3 reads TGTGCCAGCAGCCCAGGGGGTTCGGGTGAGCAGTACTTC. Protein: CASSPGGSGEQYF.

The chain carries TRBV3-1 (or the pseudogene TRBV3-2) and TRBJ1-1; 7 nucleotides line up with TRBD1. Germline lookup yields CDR1 LGHDT and CDR2 YNNKEL (reference sequence). The CDR3 has 15 residues. The trim removed 4 bases at V and 0 bases at J, leaving 5 bases unmatched. This CDR3 reads CASSLRTGMNTEAFF. The CDR3 region has the DNA TGTGCCAGCAGCCTCCGGACAGGAATGAACACTGAAGCTTTCTTT.

The gene calls are TRBV27 and TRBJ1-4; TRBD1 matches 7 bases. The CDR3 has 15 amino acids. Trimming took 1 base from V and 7 from J; bases not matched to a gene: 6. Germline-derived CDR1 and CDR2 are MNHEY and SMNVEV (reference sequence). In DNA form, the CDR3 reads TGTGCCAGCAGTTTATACAGGGGATACGGTGAAAAACTGTTTTTT. It encodes CASSLYRGYGEKLFF. The full variable domain, rest sourced from reference TRBV27 and TRBJ1-4, is EAQVTQNPRYLITVTGKKLTVTCSQNMNHEYMSWYRQDPGLGLRQIYYSMNVEVTDKGDVPEGYKVSRKEKRNFPLILESPSPNQTSLYFCASSLYRGYGEKLFFGSGTQLSVL.